This T cell receptor (beta chain) was sequenced for a study of control samples from healthy donors and cancer patients. Only in-frame clones appear in the TCRdb table, and some are missing; sequencing was by immunoSEQ multiplex PCR. This table has 250,000 to 300,000 clones, about 80% appearing once. CDR1 MDHEN and CDR2 SYDVKM come from the germline V gene. J was trimmed by 4 bases and V by 10 bases; bases with no gene match: 9. The CDR3 totals 14 residues. The rearrangement links TRBV28 to TRBJ2-3, with 9 bases fitting TRBD1. The clonotype was recovered from a woman aged 55 to 70 with lung cancer. The sequenced material came from PBMCs. The chain's CDR3 is CATRGQGFPDTQYF. The CDR3 DNA follows: TGTGCCACCCGGGGACAGGGCTTCCCAGATACGCAGTATTTT. The full variable domain, its missing parts supplied by reference TRBV28 and TRBJ2-3, is DVKVTQSSRYLVKRTGEKVFLECVQDMDHENMFWYRQDPGLGLRLIYFSYDVKMKEKGDIPEGYSVSREKKERFSLILESASTNQTSMYLCATRGQGFPDTQYFGPGTRLTVL.